Detailed here is one T cell receptor beta chain. Its antigen is not known. The data originate from a study of cytomegalovirus exposure and HLA in healthy donors. Study-wide context: Genotyping showed roughly 76% of approximately 430 donors falling in the Caucasian-associated ancestry cluster. Points from the study as a whole: Indistinguishable V segments such as TRBV6-2 and TRBV6-3 were excluded. Later analysis identified a missense DCLRE1C variant that was linked to TCR beta V- and J-gene trimming.

Whereas donors were nominally healthy upon sampling, unrecorded immune exposures were probable. PCR used 60 Vbeta primers and 13 Jbeta primers. TCRdb's copy holds only in-frame clones and misses some; the assay was immunoSEQ multiplex PCR. The sample lists about 160,000 clones; roughly 80% were seen once. The V gene's germline CDR1 is MNHEY and CDR2 SMNVEV (reference sequence). CDR3 size: 15 residues. Trimming cost V 6 bases and J 6 bases; bases outside gene matches: 5. This sequence was found in a man younger than 40 in good health and CMV-seronegative. The chain uses TRBV27 and TRBJ2-1, with TRBD2 matching 13 bases. The sequenced material came from PBMCs. The CDR3 DNA sequence: TGTGCCAGCAGACCCGGGACTAGCGGGGCCAATGAGCAGTTCTTC. This sequence encodes CASRPGTSGANEQFF.